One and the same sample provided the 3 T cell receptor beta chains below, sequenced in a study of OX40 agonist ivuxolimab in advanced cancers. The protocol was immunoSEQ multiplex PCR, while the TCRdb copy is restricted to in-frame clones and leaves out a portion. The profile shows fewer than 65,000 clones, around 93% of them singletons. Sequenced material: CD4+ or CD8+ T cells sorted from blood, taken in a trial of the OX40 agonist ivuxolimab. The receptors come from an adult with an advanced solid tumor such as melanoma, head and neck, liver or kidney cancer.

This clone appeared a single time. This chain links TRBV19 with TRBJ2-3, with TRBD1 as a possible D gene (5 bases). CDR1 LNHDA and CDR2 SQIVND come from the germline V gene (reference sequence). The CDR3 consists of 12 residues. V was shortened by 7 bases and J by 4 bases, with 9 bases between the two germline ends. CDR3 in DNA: TGTGCCAGTAAGTGGGGCTCAGATACGCAGTATTTT. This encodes CASKWGSDTQYF.

The CDR3 nucleotides read TGTGCCAGCAGCTCTCAATTTAATGAGCAGTTCTTC. This codes for CASSSQFNEQFF. The V gene is TRBV5-6, the J gene TRBJ2-1, with D unresolved. The germline V gene has CDR1 SGHDT and CDR2 YYEEEE. Trimming cost V 3 bases and J 7 bases, with 8 bases left between them. The CDR3 totals 12 residues.

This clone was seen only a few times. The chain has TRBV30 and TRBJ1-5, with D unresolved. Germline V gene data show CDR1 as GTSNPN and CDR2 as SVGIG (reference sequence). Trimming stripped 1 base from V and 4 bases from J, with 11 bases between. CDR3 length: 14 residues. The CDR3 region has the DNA TGTGCCTGGAGTGCCCCGGACTGGAATCAGCCCCAGCATTTT. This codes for CAWSAPDWNQPQHF.